The clone carrying this T cell receptor (beta chain) was picked up one time. These data belong to a study of T cell changes during pregnancy in multiple sclerosis. Clones were read by immunoSEQ multiplex PCR, and TCRdb kept only the in-frame ones, dropping some. The sample contains about 85,000 clones, roughly nine tenths of which appear only once. Source: peripheral blood, taken in the first trimester of pregnancy. This sequence was found in a female donor with multiple sclerosis, enrolled in a pregnancy study.

CDR3 coding DNA: TGTGCCACCAAGGACAGGACGAACTACGAGCAGTACTTC. Residues: CATKDRTNYEQYF. The rearrangement joins TRBV6-5 to TRBJ2-7; 7 nucleotides line up with TRBD1. CDR1 and CDR2 from the germline V gene are MNHEY and SVGAGI. After removal of 10 bases from V and 3 bases from J, the junction contained 9 bases not matched to a gene. The CDR3 sequence is 13 residues long.